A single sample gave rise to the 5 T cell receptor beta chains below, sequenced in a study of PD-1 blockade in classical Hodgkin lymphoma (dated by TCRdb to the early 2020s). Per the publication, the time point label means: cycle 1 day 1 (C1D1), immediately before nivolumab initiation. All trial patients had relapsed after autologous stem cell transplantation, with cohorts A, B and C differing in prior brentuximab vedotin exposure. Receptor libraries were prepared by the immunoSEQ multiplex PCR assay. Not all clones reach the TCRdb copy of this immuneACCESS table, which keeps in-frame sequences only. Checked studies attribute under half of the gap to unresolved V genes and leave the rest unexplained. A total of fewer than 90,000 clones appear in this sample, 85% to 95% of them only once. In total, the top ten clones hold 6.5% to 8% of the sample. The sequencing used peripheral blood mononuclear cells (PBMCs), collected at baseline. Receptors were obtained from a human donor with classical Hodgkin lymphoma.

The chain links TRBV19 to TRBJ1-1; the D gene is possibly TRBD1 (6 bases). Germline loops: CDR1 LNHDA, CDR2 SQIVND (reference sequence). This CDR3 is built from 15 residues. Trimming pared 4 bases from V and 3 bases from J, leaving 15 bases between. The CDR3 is CASSTLPGGYTEAFF. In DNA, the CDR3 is TGTGCCAGTAGTACGCTCCCTGGGGGCTACACTGAAGCTTTCTTT. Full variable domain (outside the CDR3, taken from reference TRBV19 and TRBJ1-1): DGGITQSPKYLFRKEGQNVTLSCEQNLNHDAMYWYRQDPGQGLRLIYYSQIVNDFQKGDIAEGYSVSREKKESFPLTVTSAQKNPTAFYLCASSTLPGGYTEAFFGQGTRLTVV.

CDR3 sequence reads: CASSQGLLSYEQYF. CDR3 nucleotide sequence: TGTGCCAGCAGCCAAGGCCTCCTGTCCTACGAGCAGTACTTC. V usage is TRBV7-9 and J usage is TRBJ2-7; D is unclear. The germline V gene encodes CDR1 SEHNR and CDR2 FQNEAQ (reference sequence). This CDR3 region has 14 residues. The V end lost 5 bases, the J end lost 1 base, and 12 bases lay between the germline ends.

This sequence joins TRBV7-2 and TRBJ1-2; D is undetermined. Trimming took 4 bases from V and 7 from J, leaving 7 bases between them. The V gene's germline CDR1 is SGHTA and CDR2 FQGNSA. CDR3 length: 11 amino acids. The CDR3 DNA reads TGTGCCAGCAGCTCGCGGTCTGGCTACACCTTC. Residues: CASSSRSGYTF.

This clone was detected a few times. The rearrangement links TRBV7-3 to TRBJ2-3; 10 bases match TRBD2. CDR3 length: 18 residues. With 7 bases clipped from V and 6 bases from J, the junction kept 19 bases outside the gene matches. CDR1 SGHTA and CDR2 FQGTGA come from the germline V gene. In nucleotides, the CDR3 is TGTGCCAGCAACTATCGGGCTAGCGGGAGTCGAGAGACCGATACGCAGTATTTT. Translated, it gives CASNYRASGSRETDTQYF.

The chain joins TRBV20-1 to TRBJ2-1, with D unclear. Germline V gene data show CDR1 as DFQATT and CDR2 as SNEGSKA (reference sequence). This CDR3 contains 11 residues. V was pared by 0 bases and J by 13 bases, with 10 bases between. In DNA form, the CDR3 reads TGCAGTGCTAGAGATGGAAGAACCCAGTTCTTC. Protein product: CSARDGRTQFF.